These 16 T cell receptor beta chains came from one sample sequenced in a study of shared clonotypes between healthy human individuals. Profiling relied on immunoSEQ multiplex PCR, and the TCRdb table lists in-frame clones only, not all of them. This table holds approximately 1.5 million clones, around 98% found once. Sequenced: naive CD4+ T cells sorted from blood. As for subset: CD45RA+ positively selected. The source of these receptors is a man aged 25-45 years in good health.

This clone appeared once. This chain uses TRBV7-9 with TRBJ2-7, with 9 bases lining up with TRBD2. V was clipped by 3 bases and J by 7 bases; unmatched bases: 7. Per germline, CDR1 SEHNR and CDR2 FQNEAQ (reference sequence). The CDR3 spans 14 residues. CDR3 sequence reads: CASSLGTSREEQYF. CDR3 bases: TGTGCCAGCAGCTTGGGGACTAGCAGGGAGGAGCAGTACTTC.

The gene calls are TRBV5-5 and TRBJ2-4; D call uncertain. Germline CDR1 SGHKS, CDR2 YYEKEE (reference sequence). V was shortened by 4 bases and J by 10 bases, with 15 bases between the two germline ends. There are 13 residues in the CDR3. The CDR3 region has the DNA TGTGCCAGCAGCGGAGTTTCGGACCATATTCAGTACTTC. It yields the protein CASSGVSDHIQYF.

The CDR3 sequence: CASSFPLAGDLTDTQYF. CDR3 nucleotides: TGTGCCAGCAGTTTCCCTCTAGCGGGAGACCTCACAGATACGCAGTATTTT. The chain carries TRBV28 and TRBJ2-3, with TRBD2 identical over 10 bases. Germline CDR1 reads MDHEN; CDR2 reads SYDVKM. The CDR3 extends over 17 amino acids. V lost 3 bases, J lost 2 bases, and 8 bases stayed unmatched.

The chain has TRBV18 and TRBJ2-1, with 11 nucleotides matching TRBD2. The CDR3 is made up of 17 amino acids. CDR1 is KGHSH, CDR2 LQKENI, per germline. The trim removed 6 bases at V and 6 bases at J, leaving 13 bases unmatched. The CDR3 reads CASSQELAGGSGNEQFF. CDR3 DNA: TGTGCCAGCTCCCAGGAGTTAGCGGGAGGGAGCGGCAATGAGCAGTTCTTC.

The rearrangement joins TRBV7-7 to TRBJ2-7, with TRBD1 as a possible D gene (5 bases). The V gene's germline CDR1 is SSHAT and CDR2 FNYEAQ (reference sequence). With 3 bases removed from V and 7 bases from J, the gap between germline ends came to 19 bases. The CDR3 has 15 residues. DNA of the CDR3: TGTGCCAGCAGCTTTGGAACGGACACTTCGAATGAGCAGTACTTC. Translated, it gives CASSFGTDTSNEQYF.

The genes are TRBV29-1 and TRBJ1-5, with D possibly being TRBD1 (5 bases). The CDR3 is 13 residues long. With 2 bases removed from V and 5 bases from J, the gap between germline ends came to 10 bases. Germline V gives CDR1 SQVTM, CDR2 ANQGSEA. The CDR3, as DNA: TGCAGCGTTGAACAGGGTAGGGATCAGCCCCAGCATTTT. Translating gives CSVEQGRDQPQHF.

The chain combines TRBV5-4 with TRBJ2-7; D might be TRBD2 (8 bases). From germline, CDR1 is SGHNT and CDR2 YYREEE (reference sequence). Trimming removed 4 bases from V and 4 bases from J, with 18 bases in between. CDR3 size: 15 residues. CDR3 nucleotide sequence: TGTGCCAGCAGCAGGGGGACAGCGGGAGATTACGAGCAGTACTTC. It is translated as CASSRGTAGDYEQYF.

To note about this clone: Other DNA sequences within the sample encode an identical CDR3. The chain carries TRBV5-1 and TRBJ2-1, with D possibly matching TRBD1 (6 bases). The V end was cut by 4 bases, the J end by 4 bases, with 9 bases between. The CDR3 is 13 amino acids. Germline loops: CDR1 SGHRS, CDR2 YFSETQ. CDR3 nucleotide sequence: TGCGCCAGCAGCCTAGGACAGTACAATGAGCAGTTCTTC. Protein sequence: CASSLGQYNEQFF.

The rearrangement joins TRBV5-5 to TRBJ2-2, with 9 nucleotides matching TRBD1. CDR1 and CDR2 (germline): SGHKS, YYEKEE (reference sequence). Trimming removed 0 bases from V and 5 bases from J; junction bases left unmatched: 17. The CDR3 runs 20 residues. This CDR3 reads CASSLAGLLQGARVTGELFF. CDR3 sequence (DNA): TGTGCCAGCAGCTTGGCCGGACTTTTACAGGGGGCGCGAGTAACCGGGGAGCTGTTTTTT.

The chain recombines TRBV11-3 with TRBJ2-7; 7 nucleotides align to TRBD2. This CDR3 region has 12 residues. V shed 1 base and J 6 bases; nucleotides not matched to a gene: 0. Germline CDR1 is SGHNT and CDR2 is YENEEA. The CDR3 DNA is TGTGCCAGCAGCTTAGGGGAGGGCGAGCAGTACTTC. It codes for CASSLGEGEQYF.

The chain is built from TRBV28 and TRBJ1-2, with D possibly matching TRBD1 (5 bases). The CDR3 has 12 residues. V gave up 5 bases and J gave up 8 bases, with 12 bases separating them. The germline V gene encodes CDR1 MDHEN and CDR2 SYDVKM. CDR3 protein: CASSGHGGGYTF. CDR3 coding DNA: TGTGCCAGCAGTGGACACGGGGGAGGCTACACCTTC.

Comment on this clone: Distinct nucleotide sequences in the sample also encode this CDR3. The CDR3 reads CASSYSEVGYEQYF. The DNA for the CDR3 is TGTGCCAGCAGTTATTCGGAGGTGGGCTACGAGCAGTACTTC. The rearrangement uses TRBV6-5 and TRBJ2-7; possible D gene TRBD2, 5 bases. Germline lookup yields CDR1 MNHEY and CDR2 SVGAGI. Trimming took off 3 bases at V and 3 bases at J, with 12 bases between the two ends. The CDR3 is made up of 14 amino acids.

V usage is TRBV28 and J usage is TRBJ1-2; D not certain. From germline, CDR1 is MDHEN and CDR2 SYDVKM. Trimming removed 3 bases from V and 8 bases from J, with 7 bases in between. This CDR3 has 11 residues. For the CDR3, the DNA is TGTGCCAGCAGTTTCATGGACGGCTACACCTTC. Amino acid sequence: CASSFMDGYTF.

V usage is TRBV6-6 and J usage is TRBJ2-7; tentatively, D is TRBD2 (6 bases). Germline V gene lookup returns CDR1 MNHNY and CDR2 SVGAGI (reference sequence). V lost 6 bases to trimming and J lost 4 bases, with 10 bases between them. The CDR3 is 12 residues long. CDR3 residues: CASRQAGYEQYF. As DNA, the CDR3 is TGTGCCAGCAGACAGGCGGGATACGAGCAGTACTTC.

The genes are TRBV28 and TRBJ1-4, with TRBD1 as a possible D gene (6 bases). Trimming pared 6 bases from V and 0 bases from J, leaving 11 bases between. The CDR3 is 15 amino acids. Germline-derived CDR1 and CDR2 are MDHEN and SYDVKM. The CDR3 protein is CASRAGETTNEKLFF. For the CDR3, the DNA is TGTGCCAGCAGGGCAGGGGAAACAACTAATGAAAAACTGTTTTTT.

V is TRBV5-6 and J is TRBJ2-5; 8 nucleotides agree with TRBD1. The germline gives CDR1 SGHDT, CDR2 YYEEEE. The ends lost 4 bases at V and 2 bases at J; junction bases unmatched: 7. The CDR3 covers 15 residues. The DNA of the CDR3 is TGTGCCAGCAGCCTAACAGGGGGGTGGCAAGAGACCCAGTACTTC. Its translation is CASSLTGGWQETQYF.